This T cell receptor (beta chain) stems from a study of cytotoxic CD8 clonotypes in ibrutinib-treated CLL. Study information: Among responders, roughly 24 were partial and 2 complete; after median approximately 62 months, 14 stayed remitted and 12 progressed. Study-level points and caveats: Baseline levels were approached again at progression, after clonality had risen at ibrutinib response. Public clonotypes, an uncommon group, contracted or remained stable on treatment.

Sequencing was performed with immunoSEQ multiplex PCR; in TCRdb, only in-frame clones are kept and a portion is missing. The sample includes about 200,000 clones, about two thirds seen only once; the top ten take about an eighth. This CDR3 comprises 14 residues. The V and J ends lost 7 bases and 1 base, in that order; junction bases with no gene match: 3. Germline V gene lookup returns CDR1 MNHEY and CDR2 SMNVEV (reference sequence). In the case of this clone: No antigen is known for it.

This TCR derives from a human donor with chronic lymphocytic leukemia. This rearrangement joins TRBV27 to TRBJ2-2; 7 bases align to TRBD2. Material: PBMCs, obtained after 24 months of ibrutinib treatment. CDR3 nucleotides: TGTGCCAGCAAAACTAGCGAGAACACCGGGGAGCTGTTTTTT. Protein: CASKTSENTGELFF.